Described below is a single TCR beta chain sequence and its context. Trimming shortened V by 6 bases and J by 6 bases, and 15 bases separated the two germline ends. Germline V gene sequence: CDR1 MNHEY, CDR2 SMNVEV (reference sequence). This CDR3 is built from 13 residues. The sample originates from a study of control samples from healthy donors and cancer patients. Clones were sequenced by immunoSEQ multiplex PCR, and TCRdb holds only the in-frame ones, with some missing. The table shows about 89,000 clones, with 86% occurring only once. The source material was blood. The chain employs TRBV27 and TRBJ2-7; tentative D call: TRBD2 (6 bases). This receptor was obtained from a man between 25 and 39 years old in good health. CDR3: CASSQTRRGEQYF. The DNA of the CDR3 is TGTGCCAGCAGCCAAACACGGCGGGGCGAGCAGTACTTC.